This T cell receptor beta chain was obtained from a study of cytomegalovirus exposure and HLA in healthy donors. Study-level information: Earlier sequencing of 150 million to 200 million T cells yielded around 120 million unique TCR beta sequences. Study findings and constraints: Later work associated more than 15,000 TCR beta sequences with HLA alleles at 0.05 false discovery rate.

While unrecorded immune exposures were likely, the donors were nominally healthy when sampled. Use of 60 Vbeta and 13 Jbeta primers characterized the PCR. Profiled with immunoSEQ multiplex PCR; TCRdb holds only in-frame clones, not every one. This table has some 80,000 clones, approximately 78% appearing once. Notes on this clone: Its antigen is not known.

Specimen: PBMCs. The sequence was collected from a man aged 35 to 55 in good health and CMV-seronegative.

The CDR3 coding sequence is TGTGCCAGCAGCGAGCGTCGGTTCCCTGGGGCCAACGTCCTGACTTTC. Encoded protein: CASSERRFPGANVLTF. The chain has TRBV9 and TRBJ2-6; D not certain. From germline, CDR1 is SGDLS and CDR2 YYNGEE. The CDR3 sequence is 16 residues long. With 3 bases removed from V and 2 bases from J, the gap between germline ends came to 12 bases.